This TCR beta chain originates from a study of shared clonotypes between healthy human individuals. To note about this clone: Its target is not known.

Study conclusions and caveats: Among donors, sharing of clonotypes was expected to be affected by sequencing depth.

Genomic DNA (from each subset) was split evenly across several immunoSEQ plates. How the authors handled the data: Owing to the provision of junction-only sequences devoid of quality scores by immunoSEQ, filtering differed. Only in-frame clones appear in the TCRdb table, and some are missing; sequencing was by immunoSEQ multiplex PCR. V, J and clone size were drawn from that table, and D and trimming were deduced from the DNA. The sample has approximately 470,000 clones, about 78% seen once. This CDR3 has 16 residues. After removal of 1 base from V and 0 bases from J, the junction contained 5 bases not matched to a gene. Looked up from germline, CDR1 is MDHEN and CDR2 is SYDVKM.

The sample consisted of PBMCs. The genes are TRBV28 and TRBJ2-7; 8 bases map to TRBD2. The receptor comes from a woman in her thirties or forties in good health. Some clones in this sample may be carry-over from other donors' samples. In nucleotides, the CDR3 is TGTGCCAGCAGTTTATACCACGGGGGGGGCTCCTACGAGCAGTACTTC. Residues: CASSLYHGGGSYEQYF.